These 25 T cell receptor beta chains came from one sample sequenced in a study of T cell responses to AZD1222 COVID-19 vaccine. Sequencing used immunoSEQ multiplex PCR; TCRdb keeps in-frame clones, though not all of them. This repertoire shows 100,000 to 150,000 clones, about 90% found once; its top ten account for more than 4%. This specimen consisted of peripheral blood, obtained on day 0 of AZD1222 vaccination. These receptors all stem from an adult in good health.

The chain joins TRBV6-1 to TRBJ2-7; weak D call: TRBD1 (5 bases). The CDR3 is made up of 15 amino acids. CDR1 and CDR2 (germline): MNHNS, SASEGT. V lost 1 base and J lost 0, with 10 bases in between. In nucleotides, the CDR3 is TGTGCCAGCAGTGAAGGTGGGGCGGCCTCCTACGAGCAGTACTTC. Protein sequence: CASSEGGAASYEQYF.

The CDR3 sequence is CATSGRENTEAFF. The CDR3 coding sequence is TGTGCCACCAGTGGTAGGGAAAACACTGAAGCTTTCTTT. The chain carries TRBV15 and TRBJ1-1; no reliable D call. The CDR3 loop spans 13 amino acids. CDR1 and CDR2 (germline): LNHNV, YYDKDF (reference sequence). Trimming pared 6 bases from V and 2 bases from J, leaving 10 bases between.

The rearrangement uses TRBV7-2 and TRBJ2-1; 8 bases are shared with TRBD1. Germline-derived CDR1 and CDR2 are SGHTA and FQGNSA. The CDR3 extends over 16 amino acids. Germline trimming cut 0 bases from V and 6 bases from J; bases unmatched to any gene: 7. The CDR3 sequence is CASSLALNRGTNEQFF. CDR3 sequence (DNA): TGTGCCAGCAGCTTAGCCTTAAACAGGGGGACCAATGAGCAGTTCTTC.

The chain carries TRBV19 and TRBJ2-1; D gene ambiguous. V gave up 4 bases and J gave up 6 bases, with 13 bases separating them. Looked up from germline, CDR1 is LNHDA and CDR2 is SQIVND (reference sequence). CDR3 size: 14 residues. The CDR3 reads CASSTQRSSNEQFF. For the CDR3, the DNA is TGTGCCAGTAGTACCCAGAGGTCGAGCAATGAGCAGTTCTTC.

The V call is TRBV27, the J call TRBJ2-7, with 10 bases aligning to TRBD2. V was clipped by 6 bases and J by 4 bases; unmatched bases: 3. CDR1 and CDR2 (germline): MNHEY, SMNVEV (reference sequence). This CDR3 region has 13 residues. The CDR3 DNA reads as TGTGCCAGCAGAACTAGCGGGGTATACGAGCAGTACTTC. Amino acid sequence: CASRTSGVYEQYF.

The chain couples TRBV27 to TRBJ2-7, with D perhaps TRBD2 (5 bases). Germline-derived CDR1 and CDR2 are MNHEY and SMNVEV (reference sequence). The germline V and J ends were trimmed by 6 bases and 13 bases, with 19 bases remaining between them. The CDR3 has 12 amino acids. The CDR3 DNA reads TGTGCCAGCAGCCGCCTACCCGGGGTCATCTACTTC. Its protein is CASSRLPGVIYF.

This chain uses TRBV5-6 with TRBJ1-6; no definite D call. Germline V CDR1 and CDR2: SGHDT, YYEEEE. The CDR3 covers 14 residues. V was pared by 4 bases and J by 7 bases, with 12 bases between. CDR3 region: CASSPRRVNSPLHF. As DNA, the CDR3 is TGTGCCAGCAGCCCCCGTAGAGTAAATTCACCCCTCCACTTT.

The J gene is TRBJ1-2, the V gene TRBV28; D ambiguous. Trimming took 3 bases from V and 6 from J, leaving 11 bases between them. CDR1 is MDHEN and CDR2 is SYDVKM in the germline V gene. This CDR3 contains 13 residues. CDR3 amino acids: CASSLIGFNGYTF. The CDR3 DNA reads TGTGCCAGCAGTTTGATAGGGTTCAATGGCTACACCTTC.

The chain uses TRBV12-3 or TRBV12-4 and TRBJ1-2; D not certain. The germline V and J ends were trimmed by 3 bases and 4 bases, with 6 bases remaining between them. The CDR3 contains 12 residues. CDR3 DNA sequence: TGTGCCAGCAGTTTGCGGTCCTATGGCTACACCTTC. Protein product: CASSLRSYGYTF.

CDR3 DNA: TGTGCCAGTAGTAGGACGCCAGGGGGGGCGAGAGAGCAGTACTTC. Translating gives CASSRTPGGAREQYF. The genes are TRBV19 and TRBJ2-7; D is possibly TRBD1 or TRBD2 (7 bases each). Germline V gene sequence: CDR1 LNHDA, CDR2 SQIVND (reference sequence). V lost 4 bases and J lost 7, with 20 bases in between. The CDR3 totals 15 residues.

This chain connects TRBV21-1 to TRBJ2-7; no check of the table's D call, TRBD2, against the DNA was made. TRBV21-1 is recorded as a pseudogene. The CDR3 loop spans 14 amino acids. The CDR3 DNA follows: TGTGCCAGCATCCTTAGCGGGAGTTCCTACGAGCAGTACTTC. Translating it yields CASILSGSSYEQYF.

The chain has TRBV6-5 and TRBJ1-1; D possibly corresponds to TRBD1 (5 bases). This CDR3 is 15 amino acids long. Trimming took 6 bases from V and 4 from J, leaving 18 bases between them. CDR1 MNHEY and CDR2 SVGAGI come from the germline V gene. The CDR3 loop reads CASRLVWGLGTEAFF. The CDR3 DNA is TGTGCCAGCAGACTCGTGTGGGGGTTGGGCACTGAAGCTTTCTTT.

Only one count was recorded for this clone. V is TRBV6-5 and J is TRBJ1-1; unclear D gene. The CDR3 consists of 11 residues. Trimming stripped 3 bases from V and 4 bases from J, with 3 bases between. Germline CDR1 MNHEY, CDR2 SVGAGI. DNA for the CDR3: TGTGCCAGCAGTTATGGCACTGAAGCTTTCTTT. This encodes CASSYGTEAFF.

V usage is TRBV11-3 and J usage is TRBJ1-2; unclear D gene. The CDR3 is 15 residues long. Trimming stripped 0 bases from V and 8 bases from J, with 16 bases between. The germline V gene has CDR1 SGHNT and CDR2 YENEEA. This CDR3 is CASSLDVSAPGGYTF. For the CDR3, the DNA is TGTGCCAGCAGCTTAGATGTTTCGGCTCCGGGGGGCTACACCTTC. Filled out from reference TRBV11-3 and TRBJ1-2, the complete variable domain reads EAGVVQSPRYKIIEKKQPVAFWCNPISGHNTLYWYLQNLGQGPELLIRYENEEAVDDSQLPKDRFSAERLKGVDSTLKIQPAELGDSAVYLCASSLDVSAPGGYTFGSGTRLTVV.

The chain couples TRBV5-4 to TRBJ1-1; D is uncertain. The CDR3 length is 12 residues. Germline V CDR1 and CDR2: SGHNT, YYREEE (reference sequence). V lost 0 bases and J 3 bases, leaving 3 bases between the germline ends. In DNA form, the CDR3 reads TGTGCCAGCAGCTTGGAGTACACTGAAGCTTTCTTT. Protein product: CASSLEYTEAFF. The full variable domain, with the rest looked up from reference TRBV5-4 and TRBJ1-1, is ETGVTQSPTHLIKTRGQQVTLRCSSQSGHNTVSWYQQALGQGPQFIFQYYREEENGRGNFPPRFSGLQFPNYSSELNVNALELDDSALYLCASSLEYTEAFFGQGTRLTVV.

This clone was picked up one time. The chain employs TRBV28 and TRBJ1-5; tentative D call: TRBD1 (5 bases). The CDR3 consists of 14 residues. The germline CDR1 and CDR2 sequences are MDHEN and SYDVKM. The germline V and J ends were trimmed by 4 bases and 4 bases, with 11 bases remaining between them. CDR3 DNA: TGTGCCAGCAGTTACGTGGGGGGGAATCAGCCCCAGCATTTT. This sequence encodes CASSYVGGNQPQHF. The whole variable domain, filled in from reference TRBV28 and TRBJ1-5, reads DVKVTQSSRYLVKRTGEKVFLECVQDMDHENMFWYRQDPGLGLRLIYFSYDVKMKEKGDIPEGYSVSREKKERFSLILESASTNQTSMYLCASSYVGGNQPQHFGDGTRLSIL.

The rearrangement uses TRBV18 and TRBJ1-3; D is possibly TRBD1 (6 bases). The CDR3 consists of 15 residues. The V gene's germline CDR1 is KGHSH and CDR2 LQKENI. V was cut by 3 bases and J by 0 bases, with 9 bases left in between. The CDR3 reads CASSPQGISGNTIYF. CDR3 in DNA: TGTGCCAGCTCACCCCAGGGGATCTCTGGAAACACCATATATTTT. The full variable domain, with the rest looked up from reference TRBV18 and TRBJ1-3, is NAGVMQNPRHLVRRRGQEARLRCSPMKGHSHVYWYRQLPEEGLKFMVYLQKENIIDESGMPKERFSAEFPKEGPSILRIQQVVRGDSAAYFCASSPQGISGNTIYFGEGSWLTVV.

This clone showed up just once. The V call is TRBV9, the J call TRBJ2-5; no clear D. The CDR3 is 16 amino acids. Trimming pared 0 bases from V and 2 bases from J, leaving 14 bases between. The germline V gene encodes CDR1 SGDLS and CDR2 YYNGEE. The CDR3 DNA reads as TGTGCCAGCAGCGTAGCGCTGGGCCTAAATCAAGAGACCCAGTACTTC. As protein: CASSVALGLNQETQYF.

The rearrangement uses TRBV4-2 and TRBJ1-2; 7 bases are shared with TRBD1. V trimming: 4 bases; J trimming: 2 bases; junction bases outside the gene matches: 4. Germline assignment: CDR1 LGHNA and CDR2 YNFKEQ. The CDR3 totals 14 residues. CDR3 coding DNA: TGTGCCAGCAGCCCAGGGACAGCCAACTATGGCTACACCTTC. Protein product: CASSPGTANYGYTF.

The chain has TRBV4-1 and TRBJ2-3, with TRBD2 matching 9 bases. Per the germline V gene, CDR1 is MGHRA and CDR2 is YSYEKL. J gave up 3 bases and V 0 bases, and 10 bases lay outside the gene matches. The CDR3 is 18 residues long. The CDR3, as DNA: TGCGCCAGCAGCCAAGAGTTAGCGGGGGCCACGGGGACAGATACGCAGTATTTT. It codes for CASSQELAGATGTDTQYF.

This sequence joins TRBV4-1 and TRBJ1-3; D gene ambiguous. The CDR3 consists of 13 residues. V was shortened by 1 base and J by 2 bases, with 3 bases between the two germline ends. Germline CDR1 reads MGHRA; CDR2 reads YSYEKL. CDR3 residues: CASSQVPGNTIYF. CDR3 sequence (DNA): TGCGCCAGCAGCCAAGTCCCTGGAAACACCATATATTTT.

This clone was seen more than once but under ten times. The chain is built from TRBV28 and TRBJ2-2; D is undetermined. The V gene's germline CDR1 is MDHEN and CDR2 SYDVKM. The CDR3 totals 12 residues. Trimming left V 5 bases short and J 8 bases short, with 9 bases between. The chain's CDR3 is CASSERGGELFF. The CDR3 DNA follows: TGTGCCAGCAGTGAGAGAGGTGGGGAGCTGTTTTTT.

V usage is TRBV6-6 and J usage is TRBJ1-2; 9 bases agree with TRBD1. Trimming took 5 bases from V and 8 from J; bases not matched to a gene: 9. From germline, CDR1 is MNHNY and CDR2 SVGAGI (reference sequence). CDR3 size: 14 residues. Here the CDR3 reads CASSAGTGLRGYTF. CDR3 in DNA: TGTGCCAGCAGTGCTGGGACAGGGTTACGCGGCTACACCTTC.

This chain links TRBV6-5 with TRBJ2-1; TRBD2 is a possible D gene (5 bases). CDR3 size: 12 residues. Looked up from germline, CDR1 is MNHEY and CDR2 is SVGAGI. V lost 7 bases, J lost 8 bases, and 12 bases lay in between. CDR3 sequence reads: CASKEREYEQFF. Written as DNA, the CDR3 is TGTGCCAGCAAGGAGAGGGAATATGAGCAGTTCTTC.

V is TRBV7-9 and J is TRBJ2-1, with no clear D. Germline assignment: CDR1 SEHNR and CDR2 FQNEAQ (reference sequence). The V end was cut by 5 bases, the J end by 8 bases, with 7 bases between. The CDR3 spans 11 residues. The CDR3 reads CASSPPDEQFF. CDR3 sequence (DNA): TGTGCCAGCAGCCCGCCCGATGAGCAGTTCTTC.